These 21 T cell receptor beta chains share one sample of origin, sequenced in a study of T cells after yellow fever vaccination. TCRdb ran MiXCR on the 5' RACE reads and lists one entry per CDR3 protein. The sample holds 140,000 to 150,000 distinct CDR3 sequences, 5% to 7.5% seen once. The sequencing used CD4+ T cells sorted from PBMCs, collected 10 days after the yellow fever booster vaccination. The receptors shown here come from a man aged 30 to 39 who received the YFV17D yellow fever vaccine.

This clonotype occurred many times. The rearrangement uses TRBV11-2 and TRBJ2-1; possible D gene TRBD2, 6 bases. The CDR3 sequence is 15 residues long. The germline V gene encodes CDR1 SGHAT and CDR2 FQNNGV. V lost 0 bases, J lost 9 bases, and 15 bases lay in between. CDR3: CASSLEVWGVGEQFF. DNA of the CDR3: TGTGCCAGCAGCTTAGAAGTGTGGGGGGTGGGTGAGCAGTTCTTC.

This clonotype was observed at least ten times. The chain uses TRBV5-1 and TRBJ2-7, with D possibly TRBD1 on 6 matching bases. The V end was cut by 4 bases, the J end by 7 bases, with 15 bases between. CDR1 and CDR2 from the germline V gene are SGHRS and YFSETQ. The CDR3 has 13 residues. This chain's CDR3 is CASSQEQGLEQYF. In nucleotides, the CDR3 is TGCGCCAGCAGCCAAGAACAGGGTTTGGAGCAGTACTTC.

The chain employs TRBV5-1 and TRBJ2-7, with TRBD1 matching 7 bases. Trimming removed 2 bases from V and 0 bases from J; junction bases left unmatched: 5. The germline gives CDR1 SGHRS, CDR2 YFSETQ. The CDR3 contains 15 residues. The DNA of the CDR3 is TGCGCCAGCAGCTTACAGGGGAAGGCCTCCTACGAGCAGTACTTC. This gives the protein CASSLQGKASYEQYF.

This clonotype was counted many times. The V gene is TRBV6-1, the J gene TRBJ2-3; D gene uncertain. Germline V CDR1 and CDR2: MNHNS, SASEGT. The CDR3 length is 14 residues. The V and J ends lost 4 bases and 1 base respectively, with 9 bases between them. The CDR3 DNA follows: TGTGCCAGCAGTGCGACCAGCCGCACAGATACGCAGTATTTT. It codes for CASSATSRTDTQYF.

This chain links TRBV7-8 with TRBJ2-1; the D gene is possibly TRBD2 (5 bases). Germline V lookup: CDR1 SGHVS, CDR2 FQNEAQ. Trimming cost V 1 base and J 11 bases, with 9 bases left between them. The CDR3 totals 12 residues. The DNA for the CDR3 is TGTGCCAGCAGCTTAGTGGGAGTTAAGCAGTTCTTC. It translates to CASSLVGVKQFF.

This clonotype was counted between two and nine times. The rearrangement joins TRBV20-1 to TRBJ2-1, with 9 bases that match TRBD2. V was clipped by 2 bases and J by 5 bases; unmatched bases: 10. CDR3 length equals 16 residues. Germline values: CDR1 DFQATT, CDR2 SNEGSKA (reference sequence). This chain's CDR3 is CSARILLAGPDNEQFF. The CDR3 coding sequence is TGCAGTGCTAGAATACTTCTAGCGGGACCCGACAATGAGCAGTTCTTC.

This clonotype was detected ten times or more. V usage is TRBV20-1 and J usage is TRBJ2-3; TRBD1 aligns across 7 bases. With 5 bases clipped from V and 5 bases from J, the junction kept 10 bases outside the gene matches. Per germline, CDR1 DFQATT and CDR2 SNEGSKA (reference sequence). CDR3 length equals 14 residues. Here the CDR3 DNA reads TGCAGTGCTGTAGGGACAGTCGGTATAGATACGCAGTATTTT. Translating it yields CSAVGTVGIDTQYF.

CDR3 nucleotides: TGCAGCGTTGCTCACAGCGTCGCCTACGAGCAGTACTTC. Protein: CSVAHSVAYEQYF. The genes are TRBV29-1 and TRBJ2-7, with unresolved D. The CDR3 has 13 residues. V lost 4 bases and J 2 bases, leaving 12 bases between the germline ends. Germline-derived CDR1 and CDR2 are SQVTM and ANQGSEA.

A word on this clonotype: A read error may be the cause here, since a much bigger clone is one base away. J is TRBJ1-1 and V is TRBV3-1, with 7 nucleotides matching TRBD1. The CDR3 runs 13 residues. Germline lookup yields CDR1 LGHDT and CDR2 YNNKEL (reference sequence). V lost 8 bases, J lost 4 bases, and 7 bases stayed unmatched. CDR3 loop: CASWNRGGTEAFF. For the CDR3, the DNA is TGTGCCAGCTGGAACAGGGGTGGCACTGAAGCTTTCTTT.

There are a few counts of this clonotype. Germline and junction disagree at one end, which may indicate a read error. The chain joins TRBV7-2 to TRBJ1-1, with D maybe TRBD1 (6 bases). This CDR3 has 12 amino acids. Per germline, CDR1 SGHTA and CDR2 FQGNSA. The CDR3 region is CASSPSSGHLTF. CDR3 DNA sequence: TGTGCCAGCAGCCCGTCCTCGGGACACCTCACCTTT.

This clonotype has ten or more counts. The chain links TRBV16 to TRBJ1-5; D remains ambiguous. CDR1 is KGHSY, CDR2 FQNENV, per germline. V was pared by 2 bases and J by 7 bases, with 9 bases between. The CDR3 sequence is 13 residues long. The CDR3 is CASSQKVVQPQHF. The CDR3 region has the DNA TGTGCCAGCAGCCAAAAGGTGGTACAGCCCCAGCATTTT.

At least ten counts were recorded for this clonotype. CDR3 in amino acids: CASSQSSGTDTQYF. The CDR3 nucleotides read TGCGCCAGCAGCCAAAGCTCCGGGACAGATACGCAGTATTTT. The chain joins TRBV4-3 to TRBJ2-3; D is uncertain. The CDR3 spans 14 residues. Germline V gene data show CDR1 as LGHNA and CDR2 as YSLEER. Trimming removed 2 bases at V and 3 bases at J, with 9 bases between.

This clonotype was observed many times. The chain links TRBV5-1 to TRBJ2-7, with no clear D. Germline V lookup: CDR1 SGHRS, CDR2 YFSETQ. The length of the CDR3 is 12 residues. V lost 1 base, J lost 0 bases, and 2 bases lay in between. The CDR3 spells CASSLNSYEQYF. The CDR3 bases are TGCGCCAGCAGCTTGAACTCCTACGAGCAGTACTTC.

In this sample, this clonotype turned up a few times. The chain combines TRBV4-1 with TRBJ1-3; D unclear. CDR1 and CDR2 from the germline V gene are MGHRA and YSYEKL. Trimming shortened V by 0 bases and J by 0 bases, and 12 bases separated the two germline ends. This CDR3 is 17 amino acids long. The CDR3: CASSQDPQENSGNTIYF. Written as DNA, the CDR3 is TGCGCCAGCAGCCAAGATCCGCAGGAGAACTCTGGAAACACCATATATTTT.

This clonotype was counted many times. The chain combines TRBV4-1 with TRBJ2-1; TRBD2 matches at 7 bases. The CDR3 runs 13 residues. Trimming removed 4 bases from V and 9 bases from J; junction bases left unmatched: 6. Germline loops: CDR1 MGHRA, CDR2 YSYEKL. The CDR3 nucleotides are TGCGCCAGCAGCCTAATAGGACTAGGTGAGCAGTTCTTC. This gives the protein CASSLIGLGEQFF.

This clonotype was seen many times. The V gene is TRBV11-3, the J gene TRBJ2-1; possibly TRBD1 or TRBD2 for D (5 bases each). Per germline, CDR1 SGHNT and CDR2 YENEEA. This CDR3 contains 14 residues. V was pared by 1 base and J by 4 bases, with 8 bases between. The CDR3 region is CASSLGDVYNEQFF. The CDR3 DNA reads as TGTGCCAGCAGCTTAGGGGACGTTTACAATGAGCAGTTCTTC.

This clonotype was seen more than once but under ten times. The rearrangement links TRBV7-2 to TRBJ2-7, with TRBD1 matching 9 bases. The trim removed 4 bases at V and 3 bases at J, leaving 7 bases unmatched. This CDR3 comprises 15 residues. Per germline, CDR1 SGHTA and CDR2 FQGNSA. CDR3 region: CASSSWGQGFYEQYF. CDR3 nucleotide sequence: TGTGCCAGCAGCTCCTGGGGACAGGGATTCTACGAGCAGTACTTC.

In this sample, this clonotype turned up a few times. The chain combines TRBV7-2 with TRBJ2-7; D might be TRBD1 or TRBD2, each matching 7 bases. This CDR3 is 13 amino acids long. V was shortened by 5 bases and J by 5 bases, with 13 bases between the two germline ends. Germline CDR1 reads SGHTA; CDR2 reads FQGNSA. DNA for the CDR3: TGTGCCAGCAGCCCCAGGGGGGGAAACGAGCAGTACTTC. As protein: CASSPRGGNEQYF.

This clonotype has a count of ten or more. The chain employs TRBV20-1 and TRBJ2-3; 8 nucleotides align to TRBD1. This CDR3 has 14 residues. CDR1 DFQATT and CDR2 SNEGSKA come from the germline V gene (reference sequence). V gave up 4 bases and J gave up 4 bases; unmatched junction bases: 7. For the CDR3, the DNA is TGCAGTGCTAACTCCAGGGGGCGCTCAGATACGCAGTATTTT. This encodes CSANSRGRSDTQYF.

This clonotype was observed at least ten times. The CDR3 protein is CASSLDGTYGYTF. The CDR3 DNA reads as TGCGCCAGCAGCTTGGATGGGACCTATGGCTACACCTTC. The V call is TRBV5-1, the J call TRBJ1-2, with D possibly matching TRBD1 (5 bases). Germline V gene sequence: CDR1 SGHRS, CDR2 YFSETQ. V lost 0 bases, J lost 4 bases, and 7 bases lay in between. This CDR3 comprises 13 residues.

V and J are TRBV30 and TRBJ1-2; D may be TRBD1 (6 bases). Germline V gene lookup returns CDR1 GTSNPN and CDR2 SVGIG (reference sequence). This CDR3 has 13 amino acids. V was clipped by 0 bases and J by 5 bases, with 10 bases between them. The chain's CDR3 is CAWSVGARYGYTF. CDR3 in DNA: TGTGCCTGGAGTGTGGGGGCGCGGTATGGCTACACCTTC.